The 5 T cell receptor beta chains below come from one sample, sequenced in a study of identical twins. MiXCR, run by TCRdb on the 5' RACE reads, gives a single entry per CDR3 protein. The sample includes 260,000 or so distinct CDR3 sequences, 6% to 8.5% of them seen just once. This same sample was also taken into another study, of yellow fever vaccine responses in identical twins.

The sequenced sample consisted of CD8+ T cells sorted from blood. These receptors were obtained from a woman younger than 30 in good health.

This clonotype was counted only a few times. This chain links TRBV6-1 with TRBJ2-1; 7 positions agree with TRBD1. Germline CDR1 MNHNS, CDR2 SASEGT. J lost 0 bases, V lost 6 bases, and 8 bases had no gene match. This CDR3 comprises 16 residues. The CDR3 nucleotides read TGTGCCAGCAGACTCAAGGGACAGATCTCCTACAATGAGCAGTTCTTC. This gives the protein CASRLKGQISYNEQFF.

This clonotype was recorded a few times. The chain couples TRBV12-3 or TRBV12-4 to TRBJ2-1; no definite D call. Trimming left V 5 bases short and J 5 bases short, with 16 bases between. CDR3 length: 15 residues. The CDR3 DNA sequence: TGTGCCAGCAGTCAGAGGACCCGTATTCACAATGAGCAGTTCTTC. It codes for CASSQRTRIHNEQFF.

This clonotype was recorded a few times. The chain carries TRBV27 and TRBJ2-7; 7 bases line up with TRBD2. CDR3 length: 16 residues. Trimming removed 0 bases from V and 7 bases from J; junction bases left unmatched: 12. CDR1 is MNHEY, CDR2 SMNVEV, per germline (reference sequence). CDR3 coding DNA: TGTGCCAGCAGTTTATCTTCTCCGGGAGGCCTGCGGGAGCAGTACTTC. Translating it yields CASSLSSPGGLREQYF.

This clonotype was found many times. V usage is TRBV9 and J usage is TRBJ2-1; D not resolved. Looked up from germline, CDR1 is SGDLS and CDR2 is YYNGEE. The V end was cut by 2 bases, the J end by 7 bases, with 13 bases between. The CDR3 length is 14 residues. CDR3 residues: CASSVSLLGNEQFF. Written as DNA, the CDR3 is TGTGCCAGCAGCGTTTCATTGTTGGGGAATGAGCAGTTCTTC.

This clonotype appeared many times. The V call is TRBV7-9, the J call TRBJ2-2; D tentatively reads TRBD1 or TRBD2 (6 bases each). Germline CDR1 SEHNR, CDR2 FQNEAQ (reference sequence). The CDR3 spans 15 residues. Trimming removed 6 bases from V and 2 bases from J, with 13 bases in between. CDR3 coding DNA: TGTGCCAGCAGTTCTCCGGGGGCTAACACCGGGGAGCTGTTTTTT. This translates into CASSSPGANTGELFF.